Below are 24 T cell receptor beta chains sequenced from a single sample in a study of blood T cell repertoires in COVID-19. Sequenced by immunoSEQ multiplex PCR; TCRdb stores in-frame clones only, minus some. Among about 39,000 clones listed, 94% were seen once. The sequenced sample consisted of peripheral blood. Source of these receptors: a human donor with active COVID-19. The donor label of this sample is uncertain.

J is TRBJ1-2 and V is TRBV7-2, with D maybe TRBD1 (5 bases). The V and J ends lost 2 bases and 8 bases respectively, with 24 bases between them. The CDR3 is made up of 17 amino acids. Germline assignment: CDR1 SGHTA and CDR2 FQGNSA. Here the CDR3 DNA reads TGTGCCAGCAGCTTATGGGGCGAGGTGGGACCCGGGGGAGGCTACACCTTC. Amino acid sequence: CASSLWGEVGPGGGYTF.

The CDR3 loop reads CASYPGGVGGNQPQHF. CDR3 DNA: TGTGCCAGCTATCCTGGGGGGGTCGGTGGAAATCAGCCCCAGCATTTT. This chain connects TRBV28 to TRBJ1-5, with D tentatively TRBD1 (5 bases). From germline, CDR1 is MDHEN and CDR2 SYDVKM. The length of the CDR3 is 16 residues. The ends were cut back, 8 bases at V and 4 bases at J, with 21 bases in the middle.

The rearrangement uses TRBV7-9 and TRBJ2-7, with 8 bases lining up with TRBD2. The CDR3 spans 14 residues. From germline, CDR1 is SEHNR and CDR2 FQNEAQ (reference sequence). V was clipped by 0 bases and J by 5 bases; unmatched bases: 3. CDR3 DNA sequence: TGTGCCAGCAGCTTAGCGCGGGAGGTGGACGAGCAGTACTTC. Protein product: CASSLAREVDEQYF.

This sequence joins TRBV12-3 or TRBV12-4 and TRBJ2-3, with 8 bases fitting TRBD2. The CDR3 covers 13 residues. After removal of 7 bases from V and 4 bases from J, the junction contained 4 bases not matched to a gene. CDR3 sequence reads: CASTGGVPDTQYF. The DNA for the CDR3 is TGTGCCAGCACCGGGGGGGTCCCAGATACGCAGTATTTT.

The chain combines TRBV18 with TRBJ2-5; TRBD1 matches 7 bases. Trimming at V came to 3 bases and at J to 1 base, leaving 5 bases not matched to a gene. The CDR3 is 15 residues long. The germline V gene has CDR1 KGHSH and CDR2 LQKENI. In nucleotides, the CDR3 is TGTGCCAGCTCACCTCTGGGACAGTCCCAAGAGACCCAGTACTTC. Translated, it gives CASSPLGQSQETQYF.

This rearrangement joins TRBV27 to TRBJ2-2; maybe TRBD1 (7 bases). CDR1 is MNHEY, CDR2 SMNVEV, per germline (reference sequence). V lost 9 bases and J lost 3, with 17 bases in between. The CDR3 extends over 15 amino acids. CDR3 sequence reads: CASVPGRGDTGELFF. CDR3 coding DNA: TGTGCCAGTGTTCCGGGCAGGGGGGACACCGGGGAGCTGTTTTTT.

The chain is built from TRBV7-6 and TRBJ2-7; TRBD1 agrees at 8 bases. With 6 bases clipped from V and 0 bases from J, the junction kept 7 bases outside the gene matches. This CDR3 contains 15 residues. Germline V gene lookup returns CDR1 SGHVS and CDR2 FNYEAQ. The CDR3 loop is CASSYGQGGSYEQYF. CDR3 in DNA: TGTGCCAGCAGTTATGGACAGGGTGGCTCCTACGAGCAGTACTTC.

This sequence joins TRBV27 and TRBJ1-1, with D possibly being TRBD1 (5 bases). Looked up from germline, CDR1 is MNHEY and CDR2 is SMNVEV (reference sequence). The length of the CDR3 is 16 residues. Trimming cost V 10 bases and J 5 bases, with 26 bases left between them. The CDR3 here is CATRVIAGGKRTEAFF. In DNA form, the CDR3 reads TGTGCCACCAGAGTAATAGCGGGGGGAAAGAGGACTGAAGCTTTCTTT.

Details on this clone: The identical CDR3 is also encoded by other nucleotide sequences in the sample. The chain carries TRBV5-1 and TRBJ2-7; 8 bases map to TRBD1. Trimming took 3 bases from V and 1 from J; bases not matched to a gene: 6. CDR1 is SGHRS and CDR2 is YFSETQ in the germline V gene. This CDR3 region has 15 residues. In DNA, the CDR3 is TGCGCCAGCAGCTCAACGACAGGGGTTTCCTACGAGCAGTACTTC. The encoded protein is CASSSTTGVSYEQYF.

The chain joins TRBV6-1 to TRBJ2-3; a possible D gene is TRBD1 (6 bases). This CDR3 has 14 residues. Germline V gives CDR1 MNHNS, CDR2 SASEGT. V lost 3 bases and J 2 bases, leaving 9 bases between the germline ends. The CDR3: CASSDRGNTDTQYF. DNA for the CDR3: TGTGCCAGCAGTGACAGGGGTAACACAGATACGCAGTATTTT.

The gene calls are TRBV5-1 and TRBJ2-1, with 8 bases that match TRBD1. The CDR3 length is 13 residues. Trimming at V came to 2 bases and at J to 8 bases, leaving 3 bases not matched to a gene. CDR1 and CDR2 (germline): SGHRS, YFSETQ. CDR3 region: CASSFQGAYEQFF. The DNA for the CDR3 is TGCGCCAGCAGCTTCCAGGGGGCCTATGAGCAGTTCTTC.

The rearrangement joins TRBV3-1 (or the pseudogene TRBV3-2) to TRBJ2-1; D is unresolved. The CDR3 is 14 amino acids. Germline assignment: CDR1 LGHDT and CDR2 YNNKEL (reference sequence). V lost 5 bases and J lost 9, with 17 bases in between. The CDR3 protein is CASSICSDSCEQFF. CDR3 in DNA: TGTGCCAGCAGCATTTGCAGCGATTCTTGTGAGCAGTTCTTC.

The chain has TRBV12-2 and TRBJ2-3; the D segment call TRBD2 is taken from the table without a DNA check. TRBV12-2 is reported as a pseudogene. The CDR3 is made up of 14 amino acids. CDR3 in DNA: TGTGCAAGTCGCTCGCTAAGACTGCCAGATACGCAGTATTTT. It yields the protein CASRSLRLPDTQYF.

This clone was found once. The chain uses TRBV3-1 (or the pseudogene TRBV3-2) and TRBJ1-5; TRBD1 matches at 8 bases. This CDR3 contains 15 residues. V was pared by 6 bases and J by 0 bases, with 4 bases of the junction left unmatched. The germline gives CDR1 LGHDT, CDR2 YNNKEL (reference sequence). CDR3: CASRGQDYSNQPQHF. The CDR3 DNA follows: TGTGCCAGCAGGGGACAGGACTATAGCAATCAGCCCCAGCATTTT.

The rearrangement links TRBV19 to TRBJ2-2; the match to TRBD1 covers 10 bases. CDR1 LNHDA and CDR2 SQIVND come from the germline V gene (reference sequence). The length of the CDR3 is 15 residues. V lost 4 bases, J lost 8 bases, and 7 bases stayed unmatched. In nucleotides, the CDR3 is TGTGCCAGTAGTACGGACAGGGGGTATACGGGGGAGCTGTTTTTT. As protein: CASSTDRGYTGELFF.

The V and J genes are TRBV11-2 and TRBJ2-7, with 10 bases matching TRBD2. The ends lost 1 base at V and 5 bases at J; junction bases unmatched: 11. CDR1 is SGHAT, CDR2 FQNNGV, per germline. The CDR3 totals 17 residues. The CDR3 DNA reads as TGTGCCAGCAGCTTAGTCCGGCCTAGCGGGAGCCGGAACGAGCAGTACTTC. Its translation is CASSLVRPSGSRNEQYF.

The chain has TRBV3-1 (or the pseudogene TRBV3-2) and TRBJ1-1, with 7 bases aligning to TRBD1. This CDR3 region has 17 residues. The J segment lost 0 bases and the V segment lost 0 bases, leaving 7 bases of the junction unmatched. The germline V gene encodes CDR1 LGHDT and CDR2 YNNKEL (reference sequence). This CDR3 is CASSQDRSDRMNTEAFF. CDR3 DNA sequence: TGTGCCAGCAGCCAAGATCGGTCGGACAGGATGAACACTGAAGCTTTCTTT.

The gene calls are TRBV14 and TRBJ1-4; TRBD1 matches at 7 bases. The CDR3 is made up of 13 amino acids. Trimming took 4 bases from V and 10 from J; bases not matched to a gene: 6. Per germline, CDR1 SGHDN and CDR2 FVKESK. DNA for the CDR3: TGTGCCAGCAGCCCCGGACAGGCCTCAAAACTGTTTTTT. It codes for CASSPGQASKLFF.

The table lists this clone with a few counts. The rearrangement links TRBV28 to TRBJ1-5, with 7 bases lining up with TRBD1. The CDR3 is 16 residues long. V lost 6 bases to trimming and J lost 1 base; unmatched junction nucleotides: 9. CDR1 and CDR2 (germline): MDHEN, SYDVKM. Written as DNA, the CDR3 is TGTGCCAGCAGAAGCCGTTTACAGGGGAGCAATCAGCCCCAGCATTTT. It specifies CASRSRLQGSNQPQHF.

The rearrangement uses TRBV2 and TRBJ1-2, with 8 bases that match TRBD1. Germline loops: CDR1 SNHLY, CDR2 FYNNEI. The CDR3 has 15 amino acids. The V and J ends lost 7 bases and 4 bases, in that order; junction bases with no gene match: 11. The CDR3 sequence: CASTIIGQGPYGYTF. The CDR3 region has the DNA TGTGCCAGCACGATCATAGGACAGGGACCCTATGGCTACACCTTC.

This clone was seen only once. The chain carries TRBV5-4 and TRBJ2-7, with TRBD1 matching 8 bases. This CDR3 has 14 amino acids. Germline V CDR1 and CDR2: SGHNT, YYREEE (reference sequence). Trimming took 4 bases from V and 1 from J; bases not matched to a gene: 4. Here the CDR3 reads CASSRDRGSYEQYF. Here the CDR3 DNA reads TGTGCCAGCAGCAGAGACAGGGGTTCCTACGAGCAGTACTTC.

CDR3 nucleotide sequence: TGTGCCAGCAGTTCCTACAGGGGGCTCAGAGCTAACTATGGCTACACCTTC. This translates into CASSSYRGLRANYGYTF. This chain links TRBV28 with TRBJ1-2; 9 bases map to TRBD1. The germline V gene encodes CDR1 MDHEN and CDR2 SYDVKM. The CDR3 contains 17 residues. V gave up 4 bases and J gave up 0 bases; unmatched junction bases: 9.

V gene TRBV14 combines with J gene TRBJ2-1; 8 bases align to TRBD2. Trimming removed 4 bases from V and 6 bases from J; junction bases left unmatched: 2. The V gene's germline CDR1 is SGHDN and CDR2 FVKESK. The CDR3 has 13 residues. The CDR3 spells CASSLLAANEQFF. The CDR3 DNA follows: TGTGCCAGCAGCCTACTAGCGGCCAATGAGCAGTTCTTC.

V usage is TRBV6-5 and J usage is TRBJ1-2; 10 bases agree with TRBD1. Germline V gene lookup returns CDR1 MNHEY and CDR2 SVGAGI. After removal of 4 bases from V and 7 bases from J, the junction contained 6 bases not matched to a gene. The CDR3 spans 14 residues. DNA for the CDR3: TGTGCCAGCAGTTCCCGGGACAGGGGTCTTGGCTACACCTTC. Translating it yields CASSSRDRGLGYTF.